This T cell receptor beta chain was recorded in a study of CD8+ T cells in alopecia areata. About the study: The authors scored treated patients' severity by affected scalp percentage.

Sequencing used cDNA as its template, made by extracting RNA and reverse transcribing it. Assay used: immunoSEQ multiplex PCR; TCRdb lists only in-frame clones, some missing. This sample has 150,000 to 200,000 clones, with 45% to 65% found just once. This CDR3 region has 13 residues. Trimming left V 2 bases short and J 5 bases short, with 10 bases between. Germline CDR1 is MDHEN and CDR2 is SYDVKM. As concerns this clone: Its antigen is currently unknown.

Study results and limitations: Many expanded lesional clones persisted in scalp and blood during tofacitinib treatment.

The treatment denotes: oral pan-JAK inhibitor, 5-10 mg twice daily. This TCR came from a human donor with alopecia areata. The sequenced sample was CD4+ T cells sorted from blood, obtained at week 4, from a patient treated with tofacitinib. This chain links TRBV28 with TRBJ2-7; D is unresolved. The CDR3 loop is CASSLVTPHEQYF. For the CDR3, the DNA is TGTGCCAGCAGTTTAGTGACACCACACGAGCAGTACTTC. The variable domain in full, completed from reference TRBV28 and TRBJ2-7, reads DVKVTQSSRYLVKRTGEKVFLECVQDMDHENMFWYRQDPGLGLRLIYFSYDVKMKEKGDIPEGYSVSREKKERFSLILESASTNQTSMYLCASSLVTPHEQYFGPGTRLTVT.